A selection of T cell receptor beta chains follows, all from one sample in a study of shared clonotypes between healthy human individuals. Method: immunoSEQ multiplex PCR; TCRdb's copy keeps in-frame clones and lacks some. The table shows hundreds of thousands of clones, with around 78% occurring only once. Material: PBMCs. These receptors were taken from a woman aged 40-49 years in good health. Some clones in this sample may be carry-over from other donors' samples. Each CDR3 is given with its conserved first and last residue. Fields, in order: clone size, V gene, D gene, J gene, CDR3 DNA, CDR3 protein. D genes are given only for firm matches. The size entry is marked missing in some rows and otherwise reads once, few, many or a size class.

NA,TRBV5-1,NA,TRBJ2-5,TGCGCCAGCAGCACGACAGTAGGGGGGACCCAGTACTTC,CASSTTVGGTQYF
NA,TRBV10-2,NA,TRBJ2-7,TGCGCCAGTAGTGAGTGGGACTCACGTTACGAGCAGTACTTC,CASSEWDSRYEQYF
NA,TRBV4-2,TRBD2,TRBJ2-3,TGTGCCAGCAGCCCCGGACTAGCGGGAGGAGGAACGCAGTATTTT,CASSPGLAGGGTQYF
NA,TRBV28,TRBD2,TRBJ2-3,TGTGCCAGCAGTTTGGTGGTCGGCGGGGGAAGCACAGATACGCAGTATTTT,CASSLVVGGGSTDTQYF
NA,TRBV7-2,NA,TRBJ2-2,TGTGCCAGCACTCCTAGCTTTTTCGGGGAGCTGTTTTTT,CASTPSFFGELFF
NA,TRBV19,TRBD2,TRBJ2-7,TGTGCCAGTAGTTCCGGGAGGAGGTACGAGCAGTACTTC,CASSSGRRYEQYF
NA,TRBV9,TRBD2,TRBJ2-1,TGTGCCAGCAGCGTGAGGGCTAGCGGAGTGGGCAATGAGCAGTTCTTC,CASSVRASGVGNEQFF
NA,TRBV5-4,NA,TRBJ2-3,TGTGCCAGCAGCACTCCCACAGGAGGCACAGATACGCAGTATTTT,CASSTPTGGTDTQYF
NA,TRBV15,NA,TRBJ1-1,TGTGCCACCAGCAGAGGGGCCAGCTACACTGAAGCTTTCTTT,CATSRGASYTEAFF
once,TRBV7-6,NA,TRBJ2-5,TGTGCCAGCAGCTTACTCCAAGAGACCCAGTACTTC,CASSLLQETQYF
NA,TRBV7-3,TRBD2,TRBJ2-1,TGTGCCAGCAGCGGAAACGGGACTAGGAATTACAATGAGCAGTTCTTC,CASSGNGTRNYNEQFF
NA,TRBV19,NA,TRBJ2-7,TGTGCCAGTAGTCCCCAGGGGAGCTCCTACGAGCAGTACTTC,CASSPQGSSYEQYF
NA,TRBV9,TRBD2,TRBJ2-5,TGTGCCAGCAGCGGCCTCGGACTAGCGGGAGAGGAGACCCAGTACTTC,CASSGLGLAGEETQYF
NA,TRBV6-5,NA,TRBJ2-3,TGTGCCAGCAGTTACTCCTTAGGGGTAGATACGCAGTATTTT,CASSYSLGVDTQYF
NA,TRBV28,NA,TRBJ2-5,TGTGCCAGCAGTTTATTGGGACAGGGTAGCGGGGCCCAGTACTTC,CASSLLGQGSGAQYF
NA,TRBV27,TRBD1,TRBJ1-5,TGTGCCAGCAGAGAGGGACAGTATCAGCCCCAGCATTTT,CASREGQYQPQHF
NA,TRBV7-9,NA,TRBJ2-1,TGTGCCAGCAGCTTAGCGGCGGCAGGGAGTGGCAATGAGCAGTTCTTC,CASSLAAAGSGNEQFF
NA,TRBV4-2,NA,TRBJ2-2,TGTGCCAGCAGCCCAAGGCCCGCGAACACCGGGGAGCTGTTTTTT,CASSPRPANTGELFF
NA,TRBV7-2,TRBD1,TRBJ1-2,TGTGCCAGCAGCTCCCGGGACAGGGGAGACTATGGCTACACCTTC,CASSSRDRGDYGYTF
many,TRBV29-1,NA,TRBJ1-1,TGCAGCGTCGTGATAGCGGGGACCGCGAACACTGAAGCTTTCTTT,CSVVIAGTANTEAFF
few,TRBV28,NA,TRBJ1-1,TGTGCCAGCAGCGGGGTCACTGAAGCTTTCTTT,CASSGVTEAFF
NA,TRBV11-3,NA,TRBJ2-2,TGTGCCAGCAGTCCTAGGCCACTGTTAGAGGGAAACACCGGGGAGCTGTTTTTT,CASSPRPLLEGNTGELFF
NA,TRBV5-1,NA,TRBJ1-2,TGCGCCAGCAGCCCCGCTGGGGGTCAAAACTATGGCTACACCTTC,CASSPAGGQNYGYTF
NA,TRBV19,TRBD1,TRBJ1-5,TGTGCCAGTAGTTGGACAGGGGGGAATCAGCCCCAGCATTTT,CASSWTGGNQPQHF
NA,TRBV4-2,TRBD1,TRBJ1-4,TGTGCCAGCAGTCGGACAGGGCGTGATGAAAAACTGTTTTTT,CASSRTGRDEKLFF
NA,TRBV28,NA,TRBJ2-1,TGTGCCAGCTGGGCTAGGGGCTACAATGAGCAGTTCTTC,CASWARGYNEQFF
NA,TRBV29-1,TRBD2,TRBJ2-7,TGCAGCGTGGCCCGGGGGGGGGAGATCGAGCAGTACTTC,CSVARGGEIEQYF
NA,TRBV28,NA,TRBJ2-3,TGTGCCAGCAGCCATGAATACGGGACCGGCACAGATACGCAGTATTTT,CASSHEYGTGTDTQYF
NA,TRBV28,NA,TRBJ2-2,TGTGCCAGCAGTTTCGGGACTGACACCGGGGAGCTGTTTTTT,CASSFGTDTGELFF
many,TRBV6-4,NA,TRBJ2-2,TGTGCCAGCAGGTCAGGGACGGACACCGGGGAGCTGTTTTTT,CASRSGTDTGELFF
NA,TRBV30,NA,TRBJ2-5,TGTGCCTGGAGTTCTGTGGGGGAGACCCAGTACTTC,CAWSSVGETQYF
NA,TRBV9,NA,TRBJ2-7,TGTGCCAGCAGCGTAGCGGGGCTCCCCTTCGAGCAGTACTTC,CASSVAGLPFEQYF
NA,TRBV7-8,NA,TRBJ1-4,TGTGCCAGCAGCTTTTCCGAGGTTAATGAAAAACTGTTTTTT,CASSFSEVNEKLFF
many,TRBV4-1,NA,TRBJ2-5,TGCGCCAGCAGCCAAAGAATAGAAGAGACCCAGTACTTC,CASSQRIEETQYF
many,TRBV5-1,NA,TRBJ2-1,TGCGCCAGCAGCCCCACTCGGGACTTATACTTTCTCCAGCAGTTCTTC,CASSPTRDLYFLQQFF
NA,TRBV18,NA,TRBJ2-7,TGTGCCAGCTCACCCTCGGCAGGGGCCACCTACGAGCAGTACTTC,CASSPSAGATYEQYF
NA,TRBV30,NA,TRBJ2-1,TGTGCCTGGAGTGTAGGGCGGAGCTCCTACAATGAGCAGTTCTTC,CAWSVGRSSYNEQFF
NA,TRBV4-1,NA,TRBJ2-1,TGCGCCAGCAGCCTCCCCAACCGGCTAAATGAGCAGTTCTTC,CASSLPNRLNEQFF
NA,TRBV28,TRBD1,TRBJ2-7,TGTGCCAGCAGTGGCCGGGACAGGGGCCACGAGCAGTACTTC,CASSGRDRGHEQYF
NA,TRBV27,TRBD1,TRBJ2-3,TGTGCCAGCAGTCGTCCCGACAGGGGGCGATGGAGGGGTAATCATGGTACGCAGTATTTT,CASSRPDRGRWRGNHGTQYF
NA,TRBV2,NA,TRBJ1-1,TGTGCCAGCGGGGTGACAGCGAACACTGAAGCTTTCTTT,CASGVTANTEAFF
few,TRBV27,TRBD2,TRBJ2-3,TGTGCCAGCAGGGTCGGGACTAGCGGGGCCGTGTCTGATACGCAGTATTTT,CASRVGTSGAVSDTQYF
NA,TRBV7-9,NA,TRBJ1-1,TGTGCCAGCAGCCAAGGGTCGGGCACTGAAGCTTTCTTT,CASSQGSGTEAFF
NA,TRBV6-1,TRBD2,TRBJ2-1,TGTGCCAGCAGTGAGCTAGCGGGCGGCAATGAGCAGTTCTTC,CASSELAGGNEQFF
NA,TRBV7-2,TRBD1,TRBJ1-1,TGTGCCAGCAGCCTGGACAGGATGAACACTGAAGCTTTCTTT,CASSLDRMNTEAFF
NA,TRBV19,NA,TRBJ2-5,TGTGCCAGTAGTATTTCGGGGTACCAAGAGACCCAGTACTTC,CASSISGYQETQYF
NA,TRBV28,TRBD2,TRBJ2-7,TGTGCCAGCAGTTTACGGCTAGCGGGTCTGGAGCAGTACTTC,CASSLRLAGLEQYF
NA,TRBV28,TRBD2,TRBJ2-7,TGTGCCAGCAGACCCGCCGGAGCGGGAGGGTCCTACGAGCAGTACTTC,CASRPAGAGGSYEQYF